This paragraph reports one TCR beta chain. A much larger clonotype is one base distant, so this may be a read error. This sample stems from a study of regulatory T cells in long-lasting Graves disease. The CDR3 extends over 17 amino acids. Trimming cost V 3 bases and J 6 bases, with 23 bases left between them. Specified time point: newly diagnosed GD, antithyroid drugs for less than 3 months. PBMC RNA served as the TCR library source. CDR3 regions were amplified by Arm-PCR using iRepertoire HTBI primers to build TCR beta libraries. TCRdb re-derived calls from the multiplex PCR reads in MiXCR, one entry per CDR3 protein. The data show 250,000 to 400,000 distinct CDR3 sequences, 18% seen once.

V gene TRBV12-3 or TRBV12-4 combines with J gene TRBJ1-2; perhaps TRBD1 as D (5 bases). The sample in question was peripheral blood mononuclear cells (PBMCs), obtained at new diagnosis, from a patient treated with antithyroid drugs. The receptor was isolated from a female donor with Graves disease. CDR3 amino acids: CASSFITRGRELNGYTF. The CDR3 DNA follows: TGTGCCAGCAGTTTTATCACCCGAGGCAGGGAGTTAAATGGCTACACCTTC.